A selection of T cell receptor beta chains follows, all from one sample in a study of cytomegalovirus exposure and HLA in healthy donors. Using immunoSEQ multiplex PCR, the repertoire was profiled, and TCRdb retains in-frame clones only, with some absent. The data hold fewer than 200,000 clones, with approximately 85% observed a single time. The sequenced material came from PBMCs. These receptors originate from a young man in good health and CMV-seropositive. Both conserved end residues are part of each CDR3. A D gene is named only where the DNA matches it firmly. Clone size is stated in some rows and not others, as once, few, many or a class when expanded.

CDR3aa: CASSFGAGTQETQYF
CDR3nt: TGTGCCAGCAGCTTTGGGGCAGGCACCCAAGAGACCCAGTACTTC
v_gene: TRBV11-2
j_gene: TRBJ2-5
abundance: NA
d_gene: NA

CDR3aa: CASSMSGPSYEQYF
CDR3nt: TGTGCCAGTAGTATGAGCGGGCCCTCCTACGAGCAGTACTTC
v_gene: TRBV19
j_gene: TRBJ2-7
abundance: NA
d_gene: NA

CDR3aa: CASSKLLAGAQETQYF
CDR3nt: TGTGCCAGCAGCAAGTTACTAGCGGGAGCGCAAGAGACCCAGTACTTC
v_gene: TRBV5-5
j_gene: TRBJ2-5
abundance: once
d_gene: TRBD2

CDR3aa: CASSLRADTGANVLTF
CDR3nt: TGTGCCAGCAGCTTGCGGGCCGACACTGGGGCCAACGTCCTGACTTTC
v_gene: TRBV7-6
j_gene: TRBJ2-6
abundance: NA
d_gene: NA

CDR3aa: CASLASQGPYEQYF
CDR3nt: TGCGCCAGCCTGGCGAGCCAGGGCCCCTACGAGCAGTACTTC
v_gene: TRBV10-2
j_gene: TRBJ2-7
abundance: NA
d_gene: NA

CDR3aa: CASSLGTGLGGGGEQYF
CDR3nt: TGCGCCAGCAGCTTGGGAACCGGACTAGGAGGGGGTGGCGAGCAGTACTTC
v_gene: TRBV5-1
j_gene: TRBJ2-7
abundance: once
d_gene: NA

CDR3aa: CASSLGRNTEAFF
CDR3nt: TGTGCCAGCAGCTTAGGCAGGAACACTGAAGCTTTCTTT
v_gene: TRBV11-3
j_gene: TRBJ1-1
abundance: NA
d_gene: NA

CDR3aa: CASSFGLTTDTQYF
CDR3nt: TGTGCCAGCAGCTTCGGACTAACCACAGATACGCAGTATTTT
v_gene: TRBV7-3
j_gene: TRBJ2-3
abundance: NA
d_gene: NA

CDR3aa: CASSLRKGENQPQHF
CDR3nt: TGTGCCAGCAGCTTGAGAAAAGGGGAAAATCAGCCCCAGCATTTT
v_gene: TRBV5-5
j_gene: TRBJ1-5
abundance: NA
d_gene: NA

CDR3aa: CASSQTPGTSFGDYNEQFF
CDR3nt: TGCGCCAGCAGCCAGACTCCCGGGACTAGCTTTGGAGACTACAATGAGCAGTTCTTC
v_gene: TRBV5-1
j_gene: TRBJ2-1
abundance: once
d_gene: TRBD2

CDR3aa: CASSPDRVGAYGYTF
CDR3nt: TGTGCCAGCAGCCCGGACAGGGTGGGGGCCTATGGCTACACCTTC
v_gene: TRBV14
j_gene: TRBJ1-2
abundance: NA
d_gene: TRBD1

CDR3aa: CASSREGGRSEAFF
CDR3nt: TGTGCCAGCAGCCGTGAGGGCGGACGCTCGGAAGCTTTCTTT
v_gene: TRBV6-1
j_gene: TRBJ1-1
abundance: NA
d_gene: NA

CDR3aa: CASSIGRMETQYF
CDR3nt: TGTGCCAGTAGTATTGGGAGAATGGAGACCCAGTACTTC
v_gene: TRBV19
j_gene: TRBJ2-5
abundance: NA
d_gene: NA

CDR3aa: CASSEVEDAGELFF
CDR3nt: TGTGCCAGCAGTGAAGTGGAGGACGCCGGGGAGCTGTTTTTT
v_gene: TRBV6-1
j_gene: TRBJ2-2
abundance: NA
d_gene: NA

CDR3aa: CASSFGETQYF
CDR3nt: TGTGCCAGCAGCTTCGGGGAGACCCAGTACTTC
v_gene: TRBV11-2
j_gene: TRBJ2-5
abundance: NA
d_gene: NA